This TCR beta chain was retrieved from a study of a mutant IDH1 vaccine in newly diagnosed glioma. This clone appeared once. Its matching antigen is unknown. The sample's time point: week 11, during vaccination. Doses of 300 ug of mutant IDH1 20-mer peptide were given with topical imiquimod. V was pared by 8 bases and J by 0 bases, with 10 bases between. The CDR3 has 13 residues. From germline, CDR1 is MNHNS and CDR2 SASEGT. Generated by immunoSEQ multiplex PCR, the TCRdb table keeps only in-frame clones and is missing some. Of around 120,000 clones listed, around four fifths were seen once; the top ten hold less than 7%.

Source: PBMCs, taken from a glioma patient whose treatment included an IDH1 peptide vaccine. This sequence originates from a man between 40 and 49 years old with glioma. The V gene is TRBV6-1, the J gene TRBJ1-1; D not resolved. CDR3 protein: CASFSGVNTEAFF. The CDR3 nucleotides read TGTGCCAGCTTCTCTGGGGTGAACACTGAAGCTTTCTTT.